Following are 30 T cell receptor beta chains from one sample sequenced in a study of blood T cell repertoires in COVID-19. Assay used: immunoSEQ multiplex PCR; TCRdb lists only in-frame clones, some missing. The data contain 200,000 to 300,000 clones, around nine tenths of them singletons. The sample taken for sequencing was PBMCs or T cells enriched from blood (not recorded which). The source is a woman in her twenties or thirties who had recovered from COVID-19.

This clone was observed a few times. The gene calls are TRBV15 and TRBJ1-1; D possibly corresponds to TRBD1 (5 bases). Trimming took 3 bases from V and 1 from J, leaving 18 bases between them. This CDR3 is built from 17 residues. Germline V gene lookup returns CDR1 LNHNV and CDR2 YYDKDF (reference sequence). Here the CDR3 DNA reads TGTGCCACCAGCAGGAGGCAGGGCGGGAGGAGGAACACTGAAGCTTTCTTT. Amino acid sequence: CATSRRQGGRRNTEAFF. Variable domain in full (rest from reference TRBV15 and TRBJ1-1): DAMVIQNPRYQVTQFGKPVTLSCSQTLNHNVMYWYQQKSSQAPKLLFHYYDKDFNNEADTPDNFQSRRPNTSFCFLDIRSPGLGDTAMYLCATSRRQGGRRNTEAFFGQGTRLTVV.

This chain links TRBV2 with TRBJ2-1; a possible D gene is TRBD1 (5 bases). V gave up 2 bases and J gave up 9 bases, with 17 bases separating them. This CDR3 has 15 residues. Germline CDR1 is SNHLY and CDR2 is FYNNEI. CDR3 in amino acids: CASSELGQEVSEQFF. The CDR3 coding sequence is TGTGCCAGCAGTGAATTAGGACAAGAGGTATCTGAGCAGTTCTTC.

The rearrangement links TRBV19 to TRBJ1-2; 7 bases match TRBD1. Germline CDR1 and CDR2: LNHDA and SQIVND (reference sequence). V lost 4 bases to trimming and J lost 2 bases; unmatched junction nucleotides: 7. The CDR3 extends over 15 amino acids. The CDR3 protein is CASSRAGTVNYGYTF. The CDR3 DNA sequence: TGTGCCAGTAGTAGAGCCGGGACAGTCAACTATGGCTACACCTTC. Full variable domain (missing parts from reference TRBV19 and TRBJ1-2): DGGITQSPKYLFRKEGQNVTLSCEQNLNHDAMYWYRQDPGQGLRLIYYSQIVNDFQKGDIAEGYSVSREKKESFPLTVTSAQKNPTAFYLCASSRAGTVNYGYTFGSGTRLTVV.

V usage is TRBV4-3 and J usage is TRBJ2-3; 9 bases map to TRBD1. The J segment lost 6 bases and the V segment lost 2 bases, leaving 6 bases of the junction unmatched. This CDR3 is 15 amino acids long. The V gene's germline CDR1 is LGHNA and CDR2 YSLEER. This CDR3 reads CASSQITGGADTQYF. The CDR3 bases are TGCGCCAGCAGCCAAATTACAGGGGGCGCGGATACGCAGTATTTT.

The V gene is TRBV29-1, the J gene TRBJ1-3; D gene ambiguous. The CDR3 sequence is 15 residues long. Germline V CDR1 and CDR2: SQVTM, ANQGSEA. The CDR3 DNA sequence: TGCAACGGGCCCCTAGCGGATCCTGGAGGAAACACCATATATTTT. This translates into CNGPLADPGGNTIYF. The full variable domain, rest sourced from reference TRBV29-1 and TRBJ1-3, is SAVISQKPSRDICQRGTSLTIQCQVDSQVTMMFWYRQQPGQSLTLIATANQGSEATYESGFVIDKFPISRPNLTFSTLTVSNMSPEDSSIYLCNGPLADPGGNTIYFGEGSWLTVV.

The chain carries TRBV27 and TRBJ2-7; TRBD2 matches at 10 bases. CDR3 length equals 13 residues. CDR1 MNHEY and CDR2 SMNVEV come from the germline V gene (reference sequence). V dropped 6 bases and J dropped 13; count of bases not matched to a gene: 12. The DNA for the CDR3 is TGTGCCAGCAGGAGAGGTAGCGGGAGGAAGGAATACTTC. Protein product: CASRRGSGRKEYF.

This clone was recorded once. The V gene is TRBV18, the J gene TRBJ2-2, with TRBD1 as a possible D gene (5 bases). V lost 0 bases and J 1 base, leaving 9 bases between the germline ends. The germline V gene encodes CDR1 KGHSH and CDR2 LQKENI. The CDR3 has 16 amino acids. In nucleotides, the CDR3 is TGTGCCAGCTCACCACCAGGGCAGGGGAACACCGGGGAGCTGTTTTTT. This translates into CASSPPGQGNTGELFF. The whole variable domain, remainder taken from reference TRBV18 and TRBJ2-2, is NAGVMQNPRHLVRRRGQEARLRCSPMKGHSHVYWYRQLPEEGLKFMVYLQKENIIDESGMPKERFSAEFPKEGPSILRIQQVVRGDSAAYFCASSPPGQGNTGELFFGEGSRLTVL.

The V call is TRBV27, the J call TRBJ1-6; the D is unclear. The germline V gene encodes CDR1 MNHEY and CDR2 SMNVEV (reference sequence). The CDR3 runs 15 residues. Trimming removed 2 bases at V and 7 bases at J, with 12 bases between. The CDR3 loop is CASSLHEGGNSPLHF. For the CDR3, the DNA is TGTGCCAGCAGTTTACACGAGGGAGGGAATTCACCCCTCCACTTT.

This clone was observed a single time. This chain uses TRBV5-1 with TRBJ1-1; TRBD1 agrees at 10 bases. V lost 0 bases to trimming and J lost 8 bases; unmatched junction nucleotides: 7. CDR1 and CDR2 from the germline V gene are SGHRS and YFSETQ. The CDR3 loop spans 15 amino acids. CDR3 nucleotide sequence: TGCGCCAGCAGCTTGGCCGGGGGACAGGGGACGGAAGCTTTCTTT. Its protein product is CASSLAGGQGTEAFF.

The chain joins TRBV9 to TRBJ1-3; 8 bases are a match to TRBD1. The germline V gene encodes CDR1 SGDLS and CDR2 YYNGEE. The CDR3 loop spans 17 amino acids. Trimming took 0 bases from V and 4 from J; bases not matched to a gene: 9. The CDR3 is CASSVAPFDRGGNTIYF. CDR3 nucleotide sequence: TGTGCCAGCAGCGTAGCCCCTTTCGACAGGGGAGGAAACACCATATATTTT.

V is TRBV5-1 and J is TRBJ1-2; D ambiguous. Germline-derived CDR1 and CDR2 are SGHRS and YFSETQ. Trimming took off 3 bases at V and 1 base at J, with 16 bases between the two ends. The length of the CDR3 is 16 residues. The CDR3 coding sequence is TGCGCCAGCAGCTCAGGAGGACTCATCCTTAACTATGGCTACACCTTC. This encodes CASSSGGLILNYGYTF.

This chain links TRBV12-3 or TRBV12-4 with TRBJ2-7, with D perhaps TRBD2 (5 bases). V lost 5 bases and J lost 6, with 11 bases in between. CDR3 length equals 12 residues. This CDR3 is CASSPGLGEQYF. The CDR3 DNA reads TGTGCCAGCAGTCCCGGACTCGGCGAGCAGTACTTC.

The chain couples TRBV4-1 to TRBJ1-2; TRBD1 might be the D (5 bases). The CDR3 covers 14 residues. Trimming stripped 0 bases from V and 4 bases from J, with 9 bases between. Germline assignment: CDR1 MGHRA and CDR2 YSYEKL. CDR3 protein: CASSQDNRPYGYTF. In DNA form, the CDR3 reads TGCGCCAGCAGCCAAGACAACAGGCCCTATGGCTACACCTTC.

The V gene is TRBV25-1, the J gene TRBJ1-1, with unresolved D. Trimming left V 1 base short and J 8 bases short, with 11 bases between. Germline V gene lookup returns CDR1 MGHDK and CDR2 SYGVNS. The CDR3 spans 13 residues. DNA of the CDR3: TGTGCCAGCAGTGAATTCGTTTCGGGAGAAGCTTTCTTT. Translating it yields CASSEFVSGEAFF.

The chain has TRBV28 and TRBJ2-7, with D maybe TRBD1 (6 bases). Per germline, CDR1 MDHEN and CDR2 SYDVKM. The germline V and J ends were trimmed by 6 bases and 2 bases, with 14 bases remaining between them. This CDR3 region has 14 residues. The CDR3 region has the DNA TGTGCCAGCAGCAAACTCAGGGGCGCCTACGAGCAGTACTTC. Translating it yields CASSKLRGAYEQYF.

V gene TRBV4-3 combines with J gene TRBJ2-7, with 9 positions matching TRBD1. From germline, CDR1 is LGHNA and CDR2 YSLEER. Trimming at V came to 4 bases and at J to 0 bases, leaving 1 base not matched to a gene. CDR3 size: 14 residues. The CDR3: CASSPDRGSYEQYF. DNA of the CDR3: TGCGCCAGCAGCCCGGACAGGGGCTCCTACGAGCAGTACTTC.

The chain has TRBV11-2 and TRBJ2-3; 9 nucleotides match TRBD1. From germline, CDR1 is SGHAT and CDR2 FQNNGV. V dropped 2 bases and J dropped 5; count of bases not matched to a gene: 5. This CDR3 spans 15 amino acids. CDR3 nucleotides: TGTGCCAGCAGCTTATTCGCGGGACAGGGAGATACGCAGTATTTT. It yields the protein CASSLFAGQGDTQYF.

The V gene is TRBV28, the J gene TRBJ2-7, with 7 bases aligning to TRBD1. With 3 bases clipped from V and 12 bases from J, the junction kept 8 bases outside the gene matches. The CDR3 extends over 12 amino acids. CDR1 is MDHEN and CDR2 is SYDVKM in the germline V gene. The DNA of the CDR3 is TGTGCCAGCAGTTTTGGGGACAGCTTGGGGTACTTC. Translated, it gives CASSFGDSLGYF. Full variable domain (missing parts from reference TRBV28 and TRBJ2-7): DVKVTQSSRYLVKRTGEKVFLECVQDMDHENMFWYRQDPGLGLRLIYFSYDVKMKEKGDIPEGYSVSREKKERFSLILESASTNQTSMYLCASSFGDSLGYFGPGTRLTVT.

Comment on this clone: A read error may account for a junction end that differs from germline. This chain links TRBV7-7 with TRBJ2-3; TRBD2 agrees at 8 bases. The CDR3 extends over 15 amino acids. The germline V gene has CDR1 SSHAT and CDR2 FNYEAQ (reference sequence). DNA for the CDR3: TGTGCTAGCAGTAAAAGCGGGAGCCCTGCAGATACGCAGTATTTT. As protein: CASSKSGSPADTQYF.

J is TRBJ1-2 and V is TRBV4-2; TRBD1 agrees at 7 bases. CDR1 and CDR2 (germline): LGHNA, YNFKEQ. After removal of 5 bases from V and 3 bases from J, the junction contained 9 bases not matched to a gene. The CDR3 runs to 15 residues. For the CDR3, the DNA is TGTGCCAGCAGCGGCAGACAGGGAATGGACTATGGCTACACCTTC. It yields the protein CASSGRQGMDYGYTF.

The chain couples TRBV3-1 (or the pseudogene TRBV3-2) to TRBJ2-7; 8 bases are shared with TRBD2. Looked up from germline, CDR1 is LGHDT and CDR2 is YNNKEL (reference sequence). The CDR3 has 15 residues. The V segment lost 1 base and the J segment 0 bases; nucleotides outside the gene matches: 2. The CDR3 here is CASSQALADSYEQYF. The CDR3, as DNA: TGTGCCAGCAGCCAAGCACTAGCGGACTCCTACGAGCAGTACTTC.

This clone was found a few times. The V gene is TRBV7-2, the J gene TRBJ1-2; D is unresolved. This CDR3 region has 13 residues. V was shortened by 4 bases and J by 1 base, with 7 bases between the two germline ends. Germline V gene sequence: CDR1 SGHTA, CDR2 FQGNSA. The CDR3 coding sequence is TGTGCCAGCAGCTCCCAGTTTAACTATGGCTACACCTTC. Amino acid sequence: CASSSQFNYGYTF.

The CDR3, as DNA: TGTGCCAGCAGCGTAGTCTCATCGGGAGGAACAGATACGCAGTATTTT. Amino acids: CASSVVSSGGTDTQYF. V gene TRBV9 combines with J gene TRBJ2-3; TRBD2 agrees at 7 bases. Germline V gives CDR1 SGDLS, CDR2 YYNGEE. With V trimmed by 0 bases and J by 3 bases, 7 bases remained unmatched. CDR3 length: 16 amino acids.

The chain has TRBV3-1 (or the pseudogene TRBV3-2) and TRBJ1-6; 7 bases line up with TRBD1. The CDR3 extends over 14 amino acids. Germline V lookup: CDR1 LGHDT, CDR2 YNNKEL (reference sequence). The trim removed 3 bases at V and 5 bases at J, leaving 1 base unmatched. CDR3 in amino acids: CASSQQGDNSPLHF. In DNA, the CDR3 is TGTGCCAGCAGCCAGCAGGGGGATAATTCACCCCTCCACTTT.

J is TRBJ2-3 and V is TRBV3-1 (or the pseudogene TRBV3-2), with 10 nucleotides matching TRBD2. The CDR3 sequence is 15 residues long. V lost 3 bases, J lost 3 bases, and 3 bases stayed unmatched. CDR1 and CDR2 from the germline V gene are LGHDT and YNNKEL (reference sequence). The CDR3 reads CASSQYSGRTDTQYF. CDR3 nucleotides: TGTGCCAGCAGCCAGTATAGCGGGAGGACAGATACGCAGTATTTT.

The V call is TRBV11-2, the J call TRBJ1-1; a weak D match, TRBD1 (6 bases). The CDR3 length is 14 residues. CDR1 is SGHAT, CDR2 FQNNGV, per germline. V dropped 0 bases and J dropped 6 bases, with 11 bases sitting between them. CDR3 loop: CASSLEQGNSEAFF. CDR3 bases: TGTGCCAGCAGCTTAGAACAGGGTAACTCTGAAGCTTTCTTT.

This chain uses TRBV29-1 with TRBJ1-6; tentative D call: TRBD1 (6 bases). CDR1 and CDR2 (germline): SQVTM, ANQGSEA. The ends were cut back, 6 bases at V and 10 bases at J, with 19 bases in the middle. This CDR3 contains 14 residues. CDR3 bases: TGCAGCGTCCAAGGGGGTTATGCTGGATCACCCCTCCACTTT. Residues: CSVQGGYAGSPLHF.

This chain uses TRBV7-2 with TRBJ2-1, with D perhaps matching TRBD2 (5 bases). There are 14 residues in the CDR3. Germline V gives CDR1 SGHTA, CDR2 FQGNSA. Trimming cost V 3 bases and J 9 bases, with 15 bases left between them. CDR3 bases: TGTGCCAGCAGCTTGAGGGCGGTGTCGGGTGAGCAGTTCTTC. As protein: CASSLRAVSGEQFF.

The chain employs TRBV19 and TRBJ2-3; TRBD2 is a possible D gene (6 bases). CDR3 length: 15 residues. The germline V and J ends were trimmed by 1 base and 2 bases, with 10 bases remaining between them. The germline gives CDR1 LNHDA, CDR2 SQIVND (reference sequence). CDR3 sequence (DNA): TGTGCCAGTAGTATAGCCGGGGACTCCACAGATACGCAGTATTTT. It translates to CASSIAGDSTDTQYF.

This chain links TRBV7-2 with TRBJ2-1, with D possibly matching TRBD1 (5 bases). V dropped 5 bases and J dropped 5 bases, with 19 bases sitting between them. This CDR3 region has 16 residues. Germline values: CDR1 SGHTA, CDR2 FQGNSA. In DNA form, the CDR3 reads TGTGCCAGCAGCATAGTGGCCCAGGGCCAAGACAATGAGCAGTTCTTC. As protein: CASSIVAQGQDNEQFF.